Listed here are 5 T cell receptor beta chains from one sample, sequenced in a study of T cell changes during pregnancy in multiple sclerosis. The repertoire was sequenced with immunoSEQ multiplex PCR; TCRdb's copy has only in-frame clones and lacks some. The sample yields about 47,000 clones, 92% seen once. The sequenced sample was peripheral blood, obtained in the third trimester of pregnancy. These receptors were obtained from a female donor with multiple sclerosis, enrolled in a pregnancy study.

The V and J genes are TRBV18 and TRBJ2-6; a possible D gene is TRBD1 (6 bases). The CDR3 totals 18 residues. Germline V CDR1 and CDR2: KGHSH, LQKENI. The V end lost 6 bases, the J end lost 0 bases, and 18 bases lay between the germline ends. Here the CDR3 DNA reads TGTGCCAGCTCCCGGGACACCGATATCGTCTCTGGGGCCAACGTCCTGACTTTC. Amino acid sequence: CASSRDTDIVSGANVLTF.

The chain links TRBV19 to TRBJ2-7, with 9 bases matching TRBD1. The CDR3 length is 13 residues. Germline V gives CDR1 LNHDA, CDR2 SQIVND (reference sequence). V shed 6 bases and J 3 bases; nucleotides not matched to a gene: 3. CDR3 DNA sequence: TGTGCCAGTAGCCGACAGGGGGACTACGAGCAGTACTTC. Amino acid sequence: CASSRQGDYEQYF.

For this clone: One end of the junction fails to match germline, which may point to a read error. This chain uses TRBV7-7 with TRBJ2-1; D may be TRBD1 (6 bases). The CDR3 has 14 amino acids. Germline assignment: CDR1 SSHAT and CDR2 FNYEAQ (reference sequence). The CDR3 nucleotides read TGTGCTAGCAGCTTAGCTGTGACAGGAGGCGAGCAGTTCTTC. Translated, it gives CASSLAVTGGEQFF.

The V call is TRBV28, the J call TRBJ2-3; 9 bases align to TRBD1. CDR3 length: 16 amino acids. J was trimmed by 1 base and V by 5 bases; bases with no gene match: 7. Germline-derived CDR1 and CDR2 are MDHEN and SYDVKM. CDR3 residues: CASSPWTGVGTDTQYF. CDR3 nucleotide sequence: TGTGCCAGCAGTCCTTGGACAGGGGTAGGCACAGATACGCAGTATTTT.

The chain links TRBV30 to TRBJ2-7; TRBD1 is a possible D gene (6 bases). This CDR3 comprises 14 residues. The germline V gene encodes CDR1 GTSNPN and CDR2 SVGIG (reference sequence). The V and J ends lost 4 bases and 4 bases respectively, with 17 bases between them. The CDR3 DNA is TGTGCCTGGACCCCCACAGGGTTAGGTTACGAGCAGTACTTC. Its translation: CAWTPTGLGYEQYF.